Described below is a single T cell receptor (beta chain) sequence and its context. Its antigen is unidentified. V gave up 0 bases and J gave up 1 base, with 10 bases separating them. Germline CDR1 SGHRS, CDR2 YFSETQ. The CDR3 covers 16 residues. The sample originates from a study of TIL therapy for anti-PD-1-resistant metastatic lung cancer. At the level of the study: Median patient age was 54, ranging roughly 38-75 years. Most patients had lung adenocarcinoma; a handful of tumors were EGFR-mutant, two ALK-rearranged; half smoked currently or formerly. General study points: Treatment-naive, never-smoker and oncogene-addicted patients were overrepresented in this highly selected cohort.

Time point noted: pre-treatment sample, taken before nivolumab and TIL therapy. Sequencing used immunoSEQ v3. Clones were read by immunoSEQ multiplex PCR, and TCRdb kept only the in-frame ones, dropping some. Of about 20,000 clones listed, 83% were seen once; the top ten hold 2.2%. The sequences come from blood, collected at baseline. The receptor was isolated from a person aged 25 to 80 with non-small cell lung cancer. The chain is built from TRBV5-1 and TRBJ2-2, with a tentative D call TRBD1 (6 bases). The CDR3 nucleotides are TGCGCCAGCAGCTTGGTTGGGGGCCAGAACACCGGGGAGCTGTTTTTT. This translates into CASSLVGGQNTGELFF. The variable domain in full, completed from reference TRBV5-1 and TRBJ2-2, reads KAGVTQTPRYLIKTRGQQVTLSCSPISGHRSVSWYQQTPGQGLQFLFEYFSETQRNKGNFPGRFSGRQFSNSRSEMNVSTLELGDSALYLCASSLVGGQNTGELFFGEGSRLTVL.